These T cell receptor beta chains were read from a single sample in a study of cytomegalovirus exposure and HLA in healthy donors. The protocol was immunoSEQ multiplex PCR, while the TCRdb copy is restricted to in-frame clones and leaves out a portion. Of 200,000 to 250,000 clones in the sample, roughly 75% were seen once. Sequencing was done on a sample of PBMCs. These receptors were obtained from a woman between 25 and 40 years old in good health and CMV-seronegative. CDR3s include the opening cysteine and the closing phenylalanine or tryptophan. The D gene is left open where the match is weak. Clone size is not always given. Where it is, it says once, few, many or a class for expanded clones.

D gene: TRBD1; V gene: TRBV5-6; clone size: NA; J gene: TRBJ1-6; CDR3 protein: CASRTGTGGDFYNSPLHF; CDR3 DNA: TGTGCCAGCAGGACCGGGACAGGGGGCGATTTCTATAATTCACCCCTCCACTTT
D gene: NA; V gene: TRBV7-9; clone size: NA; J gene: TRBJ1-1; CDR3 protein: CSSSSLDRATFF; CDR3 DNA: TGTTCCAGCAGCTCGCTCGACAGAGCGACTTTCTTT
D gene: NA; V gene: TRBV6-4; clone size: NA; J gene: TRBJ1-3; CDR3 protein: CASSSGLQSTSGNTIYF; CDR3 DNA: TGTGCCAGCAGCTCAGGACTACAGAGTACCTCTGGAAACACCATATATTTT
D gene: NA; V gene: TRBV7-6; clone size: NA; J gene: TRBJ1-1; CDR3 protein: CASSLQGKGGEAFF; CDR3 DNA: TGTGCCAGCAGCTTGCAGGGAAAAGGGGGTGAAGCTTTCTTT
D gene: TRBD1; V gene: TRBV7-8; clone size: NA; J gene: TRBJ1-2; CDR3 protein: CASSDSGTGGYTF; CDR3 DNA: TGTGCCAGCAGCGATTCCGGGACAGGAGGCTACACCTTC
D gene: TRBD1; V gene: TRBV6-1; clone size: NA; J gene: TRBJ1-2; CDR3 protein: CATLQGAGGYTF; CDR3 DNA: TGTGCCACCCTGCAGGGGGCAGGAGGCTACACCTTC
D gene: NA; V gene: TRBV5-6; clone size: NA; J gene: TRBJ2-6; CDR3 protein: CASSLRGPGANVLTF; CDR3 DNA: TGTGCCAGCAGCTTGCGCGGGCCTGGGGCCAACGTCCTGACTTTC
D gene: TRBD2; V gene: TRBV4-2; clone size: NA; J gene: TRBJ2-7; CDR3 protein: CASSQDAGGPNEQYF; CDR3 DNA: TGTGCCAGCAGCCAAGACGCGGGAGGGCCCAACGAGCAGTACTTC
D gene: TRBD1; V gene: TRBV6-1; clone size: NA; J gene: TRBJ1-5; CDR3 protein: CASSLGQGRQPQHF; CDR3 DNA: TGTGCCAGCAGCCTGGGACAGGGCAGGCAGCCCCAGCATTTT
D gene: NA; V gene: TRBV6-1; clone size: once; J gene: TRBJ1-6; CDR3 protein: CASRTWDSTGAPLHF; CDR3 DNA: TGTGCCAGCAGGACCTGGGACTCCACAGGTGCACCCCTCCACTTT
D gene: NA; V gene: TRBV6-5; clone size: once; J gene: TRBJ1-1; CDR3 protein: CASTPSGVSTEAFF; CDR3 DNA: TGTGCCAGCACCCCTTCGGGGGTGAGCACTGAAGCTTTCTTT
D gene: NA; V gene: TRBV30; clone size: NA; J gene: TRBJ1-3; CDR3 protein: CAWSAPGGRTGNTIYF; CDR3 DNA: TGTGCCTGGAGTGCCCCCGGGGGACGGACTGGAAACACCATATATTTT
D gene: TRBD1; V gene: TRBV15; clone size: NA; J gene: TRBJ2-7; CDR3 protein: CATSSPSGDSPYEQYF; CDR3 DNA: TGTGCCACCAGCAGTCCCTCCGGGGACAGCCCCTACGAGCAGTACTTC
D gene: TRBD1; V gene: TRBV6-6; clone size: NA; J gene: TRBJ1-1; CDR3 protein: CASSSPGQANTEAFF; CDR3 DNA: TGTGCCAGCAGTTCACCCGGACAGGCGAACACTGAAGCTTTCTTT
D gene: NA; V gene: TRBV7-9; clone size: NA; J gene: TRBJ2-7; CDR3 protein: CSSSAGQSYEQYF; CDR3 DNA: TGTTCCAGCAGCGCGGGACAGAGCTACGAGCAGTACTTC
D gene: TRBD2; V gene: TRBV28; clone size: NA; J gene: TRBJ2-7; CDR3 protein: CASRSSGRIPYEQYF; CDR3 DNA: TGTGCCAGCAGGTCCAGCGGGAGGATCCCCTACGAGCAGTACTTC
D gene: TRBD1; V gene: TRBV7-3; clone size: NA; J gene: TRBJ2-3; CDR3 protein: CASSADRAGTDTQYF; CDR3 DNA: TGTGCCAGCAGCGCGGACAGGGCCGGCACAGATACGCAGTATTTT
D gene: NA; V gene: TRBV29-1; clone size: NA; J gene: TRBJ2-2; CDR3 protein: CSVLGLKNTGELFF; CDR3 DNA: TGCAGCGTTCTGGGACTCAAGAACACCGGGGAGCTGTTTTTT
D gene: NA; V gene: TRBV10-2; clone size: NA; J gene: TRBJ2-3; CDR3 protein: CASSESDRQSDTQYF; CDR3 DNA: TGCGCCAGCAGTGAGTCCGACAGACAGTCAGATACGCAGTATTTT
D gene: TRBD1; V gene: TRBV7-3; clone size: NA; J gene: TRBJ1-2; CDR3 protein: CASSRGQLLPYGYTF; CDR3 DNA: TGTGCCAGCAGTAGGGGACAGCTACTGCCCTATGGCTACACCTTC